These 32 T cell receptor beta chains were sequenced from one sample in a study of blood T cell repertoires in COVID-19. Profiling relied on immunoSEQ multiplex PCR, and the TCRdb table lists in-frame clones only, not all of them. This sample carries roughly 120,000 clones, about 70% of them seen once, and the ten largest clones take 6% to 8%. The sequencing input was peripheral blood. The receptors here all came from a woman between 55 and 75 years old with acute or convalescent COVID-19.

This sequence joins TRBV24-1 and TRBJ2-5; weak D call: TRBD1 (6 bases). The CDR3 loop spans 16 amino acids. The germline V gene encodes CDR1 KGHDR and CDR2 SFDVKD. V shed 5 bases and J shed 4 bases, with 19 bases lying between them. CDR3 sequence reads: CATSVPPEQGGETQYF. CDR3 coding DNA: TGTGCCACCAGTGTTCCCCCTGAACAGGGCGGAGAGACCCAGTACTTC.

This clone has only a few counts. The V call is TRBV30, the J call TRBJ1-4; TRBD1 might be the D (5 bases). The ends were cut back, 4 bases at V and 8 bases at J, with 17 bases in the middle. In germline, CDR1 is GTSNPN, CDR2 SVGIG (reference sequence). This CDR3 comprises 14 residues. As DNA, the CDR3 is TGTGCCTGGAACACGGACAACTTGAAAGAAAAACTGTTTTTT. It specifies CAWNTDNLKEKLFF.

The V call is TRBV30, the J call TRBJ1-5, with D unclear. Trimming cost V 2 bases and J 4 bases, with 9 bases left between them. CDR1 and CDR2 (germline): GTSNPN, SVGIG (reference sequence). The CDR3 consists of 13 residues. The CDR3 region is CAWSREENQPQHF. CDR3 coding DNA: TGTGCCTGGAGTAGAGAGGAAAATCAGCCCCAGCATTTT.

V gene TRBV2 combines with J gene TRBJ1-5, with 9 bases aligning to TRBD1. V shed 4 bases, J shed 0 bases, and the junction held 1 base outside the gene matches. The CDR3 runs to 15 residues. Germline lookup yields CDR1 SNHLY and CDR2 FYNNEI. The CDR3 DNA reads as TGTGCCAGCAGTGGGACAGGGGTTAGCAATCAGCCCCAGCATTTT. Its translation: CASSGTGVSNQPQHF.

The genes are TRBV18 and TRBJ2-5; D is ambiguous. From germline, CDR1 is KGHSH and CDR2 LQKENI. The CDR3 totals 14 residues. Trimming stripped 6 bases from V and 3 bases from J, with 14 bases between. This CDR3 reads CASSPSRREETQYF. CDR3 coding DNA: TGTGCCAGCTCCCCATCGCGTAGAGAAGAGACCCAGTACTTC.

The gene calls are TRBV12-2 and TRBJ1-5; the D call TRBD1 from the table was never checked on the DNA. TRBV12-2 is described as a pseudogene. This CDR3 region has 15 residues. This CDR3 is CASRGQGLSNQPQHF. As DNA, the CDR3 is TGTGCAAGTCGTGGACAGGGGTTAAGCAATCAGCCCCAGCATTTT.

The chain couples TRBV6-1 to TRBJ2-4; TRBD2 aligns across 10 bases. Trimming cost V 3 bases and J 0 bases; bases outside gene matches: 8. Looked up from germline, CDR1 is MNHNS and CDR2 is SASEGT. The CDR3 is 18 amino acids. Here the CDR3 reads CASSDPSGGTLAKNIQYF. Here the CDR3 DNA reads TGTGCCAGCAGTGACCCTAGCGGGGGCACACTAGCCAAAAACATTCAGTACTTC.

The chain carries TRBV7-2 and TRBJ1-1; D gene ambiguous. The ends were cut back, 2 bases at V and 4 bases at J, with 11 bases in the middle. From germline, CDR1 is SGHTA and CDR2 FQGNSA. The length of the CDR3 is 14 residues. CDR3 bases: TGTGCCAGCAGCTTATTCGGCGGTGGCACTGAAGCTTTCTTT. Encoded protein: CASSLFGGGTEAFF.

The J gene is TRBJ1-1, the V gene TRBV6-2 or TRBV6-3; tentatively, D is TRBD1 (6 bases). Germline-derived CDR1 and CDR2 are MNHEY and SVGEGT. Trimming shortened V by 6 bases and J by 0 bases, and 20 bases separated the two germline ends. The CDR3 totals 17 residues. Here the CDR3 DNA reads TGTGCCAGCAGCGGGACACGTCGCCGGGCCATGAACACTGAAGCTTTCTTT. Its protein product is CASSGTRRRAMNTEAFF.

V is TRBV7-2 and J is TRBJ2-5, with TRBD1 matching 8 bases. Trimming took 8 bases from V and 0 from J; bases not matched to a gene: 8. Germline CDR1 and CDR2: SGHTA and FQGNSA. The CDR3 is 15 residues long. CDR3 amino acids: CASSRAGGYQETQYF. The CDR3 DNA sequence: TGTGCCAGCTCCCGGGCAGGGGGCTACCAAGAGACCCAGTACTTC. The full variable domain, its missing parts supplied by reference TRBV7-2 and TRBJ2-5, is GAGVSQSPSNKVTEKGKDVELRCDPISGHTALYWYRQSLGQGLEFLIYFQGNSAPDKSGLPSDRFSAERTGGSVSTLTIQRTQQEDSAVYLCASSRAGGYQETQYFGPGTRLLVL.

This clone has more than one count but fewer than ten. The chain recombines TRBV30 with TRBJ1-1; 10 bases fit TRBD1. Unmatched junction bases numbered 5, after V lost 8 bases and J lost 11 bases. The CDR3 is 10 residues long. The germline gives CDR1 GTSNPN, CDR2 SVGIG (reference sequence). CDR3 DNA sequence: TGTGCCACCTCGGACAGGGGGGCTTTCTTT. This encodes CATSDRGAFF.

At least ten counts were recorded for this clone. The chain joins TRBV28 to TRBJ1-2; D is perhaps TRBD1 (6 bases). There are 14 residues in the CDR3. Trimming took 3 bases from V and 0 from J, leaving 8 bases between them. Germline V gives CDR1 MDHEN, CDR2 SYDVKM. The CDR3 region has the DNA TGTGCCAGCAGTTTGGGGACATCTAACTATGGCTACACCTTC. Its translation: CASSLGTSNYGYTF.

Comment on this clone: Different DNA sequences within this sample yield the same CDR3. The chain uses TRBV18 and TRBJ1-1, with 11 positions matching TRBD1. V shed 3 bases, J shed 2 bases, and the junction held 2 bases outside the gene matches. Germline V gene lookup returns CDR1 KGHSH and CDR2 LQKENI. This CDR3 region has 15 residues. The CDR3 nucleotides are TGTGCCAGCTCACCTGGACAGGGGGCAAACACTGAAGCTTTCTTT. Amino acids: CASSPGQGANTEAFF.

The gene calls are TRBV18 and TRBJ2-4; 9 bases line up with TRBD1. This CDR3 comprises 15 residues. J was trimmed by 6 bases and V by 2 bases; bases with no gene match: 5. CDR1 and CDR2 from the germline V gene are KGHSH and LQKENI. The CDR3: CASSPGTGGGNIQYF. Written as DNA, the CDR3 is TGTGCCAGCTCACCAGGTACAGGGGGCGGAAACATTCAGTACTTC. Full variable domain (rest looked up from reference TRBV18 and TRBJ2-4): NAGVMQNPRHLVRRRGQEARLRCSPMKGHSHVYWYRQLPEEGLKFMVYLQKENIIDESGMPKERFSAEFPKEGPSILRIQQVVRGDSAAYFCASSPGTGGGNIQYFGAGTRLSVL.

The chain combines TRBV3-1 (or the pseudogene TRBV3-2) with TRBJ1-2, with no clear D. This CDR3 has 15 residues. CDR1 LGHDT and CDR2 YNNKEL come from the germline V gene (reference sequence). V lost 0 bases, J lost 5 bases, and 13 bases lay in between. The CDR3 nucleotides are TGTGCCAGCAGCCAAGATATCCGGTTGGAGTATGGCTACACCTTC. It yields the protein CASSQDIRLEYGYTF.

CDR3 in amino acids: CASSGRNQPQHF. The CDR3 nucleotides read TGTGCCAGCAGTGGGCGCAATCAGCCCCAGCATTTT. V usage is TRBV2 and J usage is TRBJ1-5; D not certain. Between the trimmed V and J ends, which lost 4 bases and 2 bases, there was a span of 3 bases. The CDR3 has 12 amino acids. Germline assignment: CDR1 SNHLY and CDR2 FYNNEI.

J is TRBJ2-4 and V is TRBV7-2, with a tentative D call TRBD1 (5 bases). The CDR3 runs to 14 residues. CDR1 is SGHTA, CDR2 FQGNSA, per germline. Trimming took off 7 bases at V and 1 base at J, with 11 bases between the two ends. CDR3 in DNA: TGTGCCAGCACCGTTGACAGTGCCAAAAACATTCAGTACTTC. This encodes CASTVDSAKNIQYF.

This clone was recorded only once. The V gene is TRBV19, the J gene TRBJ2-3, with D tentatively TRBD1 (6 bases). Trimming stripped 5 bases from V and 5 bases from J, with 11 bases between. Germline CDR1 is LNHDA and CDR2 is SQIVND (reference sequence). The CDR3 consists of 13 residues. The CDR3 region has the DNA TGTGCCAGTAGTCGACGGACAGAAGATACGCAGTATTTT. It translates to CASSRRTEDTQYF.

The gene calls are TRBV29-1 and TRBJ2-2; TRBD1 aligns across 8 bases. The ends lost 4 bases at V and 0 bases at J; junction bases unmatched: 1. The CDR3 has 14 amino acids. Germline V gives CDR1 SQVTM, CDR2 ANQGSEA. CDR3 DNA sequence: TGCAGCGTTGGGACAGGGACGAACACCGGGGAGCTGTTTTTT. It specifies CSVGTGTNTGELFF.

The chain combines TRBV7-2 with TRBJ2-3; a possible D gene is TRBD2 (5 bases). Germline CDR1 is SGHTA and CDR2 is FQGNSA. The CDR3 length is 15 residues. Trimming stripped 4 bases from V and 2 bases from J, with 13 bases between. The CDR3 sequence: CASSSQAGDTDTQYF. The CDR3 DNA reads as TGTGCCAGCAGCTCGCAAGCCGGGGACACAGATACGCAGTATTTT. The whole variable domain, remainder taken from reference TRBV7-2 and TRBJ2-3, is GAGVSQSPSNKVTEKGKDVELRCDPISGHTALYWYRQSLGQGLEFLIYFQGNSAPDKSGLPSDRFSAERTGGSVSTLTIQRTQQEDSAVYLCASSSQAGDTDTQYFGPGTRLTVL.

The gene calls are TRBV6-5 and TRBJ1-5; TRBD1 is a possible D gene (5 bases). Germline loops: CDR1 MNHEY, CDR2 SVGAGI. Between the trimmed V and J ends, which lost 6 bases and 1 base, there was a span of 13 bases. The CDR3 has 15 amino acids. The CDR3 reads CASSRTGGSNQPQHF. In DNA, the CDR3 is TGTGCCAGCAGCCGAACCGGGGGGAGCAATCAGCCCCAGCATTTT.

The rearrangement uses TRBV7-8 and TRBJ1-2, with unresolved D. V was shortened by 4 bases and J by 6 bases, with 18 bases between the two germline ends. The CDR3 spans 15 residues. Per germline, CDR1 SGHVS and CDR2 FQNEAQ. In DNA form, the CDR3 reads TGTGCCAGCAGCTCACAAACATGGAGAACGAATGGCTACACCTTC. Its protein is CASSSQTWRTNGYTF.

V usage is TRBV29-1 and J usage is TRBJ1-2, with D possibly matching TRBD1 (5 bases). This CDR3 contains 11 residues. V was trimmed by 7 bases and J by 6 bases, leaving 12 bases between them. In germline, CDR1 is SQVTM, CDR2 ANQGSEA. The CDR3 region is CSALGGDGYTF. The CDR3 DNA follows: TGCAGCGCCCTGGGGGGGGATGGCTACACCTTC.

This rearrangement joins TRBV5-4 to TRBJ1-2, with TRBD1 matching 8 bases. J was trimmed by 8 bases and V by 3 bases; bases with no gene match: 6. The CDR3 covers 13 residues. The germline CDR1 and CDR2 sequences are SGHNT and YYREEE (reference sequence). The CDR3 region is CASSWGQESGYTF. The CDR3 bases are TGTGCCAGCAGCTGGGGACAGGAATCGGGCTACACCTTC.

This chain links TRBV7-2 with TRBJ1-4, with TRBD1 matching 7 bases. This CDR3 spans 17 amino acids. Trimming took 2 bases from V and 0 from J; bases not matched to a gene: 6. From germline, CDR1 is SGHTA and CDR2 FQGNSA. CDR3 sequence: CASSLRSGQATNEKLFF. For the CDR3, the DNA is TGTGCCAGCAGCTTAAGGTCCGGACAGGCAACTAATGAAAAACTGTTTTTT.

The chain couples TRBV7-6 to TRBJ2-2, with D possibly TRBD1 on 6 matching bases. Looked up from germline, CDR1 is SGHVS and CDR2 is FNYEAQ. Trimming took 4 bases from V and 1 from J, leaving 19 bases between them. CDR3 length equals 18 residues. The CDR3 protein is CASSSTLTGRRNTGELFF. The CDR3 bases are TGTGCCAGCAGCTCCACCCTAACAGGGCGCCGGAACACCGGGGAGCTGTTTTTT.

V and J are TRBV10-1 and TRBJ1-1, with D perhaps matching TRBD1 (6 bases). CDR3 length: 14 amino acids. With 8 bases removed from V and 3 bases from J, the gap between germline ends came to 16 bases. CDR1 is WNHNN, CDR2 SYGVQD, per germline (reference sequence). The CDR3 nucleotides read TGCGCCAGCGAAAGGGGGGGGCGGGACACTGAAGCTTTCTTT. As protein: CASERGGRDTEAFF.

The chain joins TRBV19 to TRBJ2-7, with D uncertain. Germline V gene lookup returns CDR1 LNHDA and CDR2 SQIVND (reference sequence). Trimming took off 3 bases at V and 0 bases at J, with 12 bases between the two ends. The CDR3 covers 15 residues. CDR3 DNA: TGTGCCAGTAGTATTCGAACAGATTACTCCTACGAGCAGTACTTC. As protein: CASSIRTDYSYEQYF.

The rearrangement links TRBV6-2 or TRBV6-3 to TRBJ1-5, with D tentatively TRBD1 (5 bases). Trimming removed 5 bases from V and 2 bases from J, with 16 bases in between. In germline, CDR1 is MNHEY, CDR2 SVGEGT. The CDR3 has 16 amino acids. Here the CDR3 reads CASSRRGTLGNQPQHF. The CDR3 nucleotides are TGTGCCAGCAGTCGCCGCGGGACCTTGGGCAATCAGCCCCAGCATTTT.

This clone has just a few counts. The DNA for the CDR3 is TGTGCCAGCAGCTTTAGACAGGGGAGAAACTATGGCTACACCTTC. Its protein product is CASSFRQGRNYGYTF. The V call is TRBV5-4, the J call TRBJ1-2, with 8 bases aligning to TRBD1. The CDR3 has 15 residues. V lost 2 bases and J lost 2; bases outside the gene matches: 5. Germline loops: CDR1 SGHNT, CDR2 YYREEE (reference sequence).

This clone was picked up a small number of times. The same CDR3 also results from other DNA sequences found in this sample. The chain joins TRBV2 to TRBJ2-7; tentatively, D is TRBD2 (6 bases). Germline CDR1 is SNHLY and CDR2 is FYNNEI. Trimming removed 5 bases from V and 5 bases from J, with 10 bases in between. The CDR3 contains 12 residues. The CDR3 sequence: CASSRGGDEQYF. The CDR3 DNA reads TGTGCCAGCAGTCGGGGCGGGGACGAGCAGTACTTC.

The chain employs TRBV20-1 and TRBJ1-4; D ambiguous. CDR1 and CDR2 (germline): DFQATT, SNEGSKA (reference sequence). Deletions cut 3 bases from V and 5 bases from J, with 10 bases between. This CDR3 spans 13 amino acids. Written as DNA, the CDR3 is TGCAGTGCTAGTAACAGCCCGAATGAAAAACTGTTTTTT. Translated: CSASNSPNEKLFF.